The 9 T cell receptor beta chains below all came from one sample that was sequenced in a study of graft-versus-host responses after intestinal transplantation. Using immunoSEQ multiplex PCR, the repertoire was profiled, and TCRdb retains in-frame clones only, with some absent. The sample records around 99,000 clones, 87% being singletons. Their antigens remain unidentified. The sample consisted of unstimulated CD4+ T cells sorted from spleen or lymph node cells, taken before transplant. These receptors were collected from a human donor who was the organ donor for an intestinal transplant.

The genes are TRBV5-1 and TRBJ2-5, with TRBD1 matching over 7 bases. The CDR3 has 13 amino acids. After removal of 6 bases from V and 7 bases from J, the junction contained 9 bases not matched to a gene. Germline loops: CDR1 SGHRS, CDR2 YFSETQ. CDR3 loop: CASTRTGDGTQYF. Here the CDR3 DNA reads TGCGCCAGCACCCGGACAGGAGACGGGACCCAGTACTTC.

This clone was observed a handful of times. This chain uses TRBV5-1 with TRBJ1-4; D is possibly TRBD1 (6 bases). The germline V gene has CDR1 SGHRS and CDR2 YFSETQ. The V end lost 1 base, the J end lost 4 bases, and 11 bases lay between the germline ends. The CDR3 covers 15 residues. Written as DNA, the CDR3 is TGCGCCAGCAGCTTGATGGGGGCGAATAATGAAAAACTGTTTTTT. Translated, it gives CASSLMGANNEKLFF.

The count of this clone is one. The CDR3 sequence: CASSRDREAEAFF. The CDR3 coding sequence is TGTGCCAGCAGCCGGGACCGAGAGGCTGAAGCTTTCTTT. The gene calls are TRBV7-3 and TRBJ1-1; D might be TRBD1 (5 bases). The CDR3 spans 13 residues. Trimming removed 5 bases from V and 6 bases from J, with 13 bases in between. Germline V gene sequence: CDR1 SGHTA, CDR2 FQGTGA.

The sample holds a few counts of this clone. V gene TRBV10-3 combines with J gene TRBJ2-2, with 8 bases identical to TRBD1. Germline-derived CDR1 and CDR2 are ENHRY and SYGVKD. There are 14 residues in the CDR3. With 6 bases clipped from V and 0 bases from J, the junction kept 0 bases outside the gene matches. CDR3 residues: CAIRQGANTGELFF. DNA for the CDR3: TGTGCCATCAGACAGGGGGCGAACACCGGGGAGCTGTTTTTT.

The V call is TRBV5-8, the J call TRBJ2-2; the D gene is possibly TRBD2 (5 bases). V gave up 3 bases and J gave up 0 bases, with 18 bases separating them. Germline CDR1 and CDR2: SGHTS and YDEGEE. This CDR3 has 18 amino acids. This CDR3 is CASSSQNLAFANTGELFF. The CDR3, as DNA: TGTGCCAGCAGCTCCCAAAACCTAGCATTCGCGAACACCGGGGAGCTGTTTTTT.

The CDR3 is CASSDPGRGSYEQYF. The CDR3 DNA sequence: TGTGCCAGCAGTGACCCGGGACGGGGATCCTACGAGCAGTACTTC. The J gene is TRBJ2-7, the V gene TRBV27; D may match TRBD1 or TRBD2 (5 bases each). Trimming removed 5 bases from V and 1 base from J, with 15 bases in between. This CDR3 region has 15 residues. CDR1 is MNHEY, CDR2 SMNVEV, per germline (reference sequence).

V usage is TRBV15 and J usage is TRBJ1-5; D might be TRBD1 (5 bases). Germline assignment: CDR1 LNHNV and CDR2 YYDKDF (reference sequence). The CDR3 is 16 amino acids. V gave up 2 bases and J gave up 9 bases, with 20 bases separating them. The CDR3 region has the DNA TGTGCCACCAGCAGATCGGGGGGGACGGACGCCGGGCCCCAGCATTTT. Protein: CATSRSGGTDAGPQHF. Using reference TRBV15 and TRBJ1-5 for the parts outside the CDR3, the full variable domain is DAMVIQNPRYQVTQFGKPVTLSCSQTLNHNVMYWYQQKSSQAPKLLFHYYDKDFNNEADTPDNFQSRRPNTSFCFLDIRSPGLGDTAMYLCATSRSGGTDAGPQHFGDGTRLSIL.

The chain uses TRBV5-6 and TRBJ2-3; 8 nucleotides agree with TRBD1. V lost 2 bases, J lost 2 bases, and 7 bases stayed unmatched. The germline gives CDR1 SGHDT, CDR2 YYEEEE. The length of the CDR3 is 16 residues. In DNA, the CDR3 is TGTGCCAGCAGCTTCGGGACAGGATTTTTCACAGATACGCAGTATTTT. It yields the protein CASSFGTGFFTDTQYF.

This chain joins TRBV6-1 and TRBJ2-3; unclear D gene. The CDR3 spans 18 residues. Looked up from germline, CDR1 is MNHNS and CDR2 is SASEGT. V gave up 1 base and J gave up 2 bases, with 19 bases separating them. The CDR3 DNA reads as TGTGCCAGCAGTGAAGGAGGTTGGCGGCTGGAAAACACAGATACGCAGTATTTT. Its translation: CASSEGGWRLENTDTQYF.